Sequencing of this T cell receptor beta chain was carried out in a study of CD8 T cells in ankylosing spondylitis. General observations from the study: Prior work had noted some motif variants in reactive arthritis blood and synovial fluid. Within peripheral blood, clones linked to disease were CD8+ and relatively rare.

The CDR3 covers 14 residues. J lost 7 bases, V lost 11 bases, and 13 bases had no gene match. Germline CDR1 LGHNA, CDR2 YNFKEQ. Quantitative 5'-RACE was performed with molecular barcodes, and it yielded the TCR beta libraries. TCRdb re-called the 5' RACE reads with MiXCR, one entry per CDR3 protein. The sample has around 320,000 distinct CDR3 sequences; more than 20% are singletons. With regard to this clonotype: Its antigen is currently unknown.

The genes are TRBV4-2 and TRBJ2-1, with 8 bases identical to TRBD2. This TCR came from a female donor with ankylosing spondylitis or in good health (not recorded which). The sequenced sample consisted of blood, either unsorted or a sorted T cell fraction (not recorded which). The CDR3 DNA reads as TGTGCCGGAGAGCGGGAGCCTATTCCGAATGAGCAGTTCTTC. Translation: CAGEREPIPNEQFF.